These 27 T cell receptor beta chains came from one sample sequenced in a study of cytomegalovirus exposure and HLA in healthy donors. A multiplex PCR was run with 60 Vbeta primers and 13 Jbeta primers. Profiling relied on immunoSEQ multiplex PCR, and the TCRdb table lists in-frame clones only, not all of them. The sample lists around 200,000 clones; roughly 88% were seen once. The sequenced sample was PBMCs. These TCRs come from a girl aged 2 to 9 in good health and CMV-seropositive.

The V call is TRBV5-4, the J call TRBJ2-3; maybe TRBD1 (6 bases). Germline V lookup: CDR1 SGHNT, CDR2 YYREEE (reference sequence). The CDR3 is 14 residues long. Trimming cost V 4 bases and J 4 bases, with 13 bases left between them. The CDR3 nucleotides read TGTGCCAGCAGCGGGTGGGACATTGCAGATACGCAGTATTTT. As protein: CASSGWDIADTQYF.

The chain employs TRBV5-1 and TRBJ2-3, with 10 bases aligning to TRBD2. Trimming at V came to 0 bases and at J to 4 bases, leaving 5 bases not matched to a gene. Germline V gene data show CDR1 as SGHRS and CDR2 as YFSETQ. The CDR3 totals 16 residues. CDR3 residues: CASSLALAGVSDTQYF. CDR3 bases: TGCGCCAGCAGCTTGGCCCTAGCGGGAGTATCAGATACGCAGTATTTT.

The CDR3 spells CASSAPGVAVTEAFF. For the CDR3, the DNA is TGTGCCAGCAGCGCCCCAGGGGTAGCCGTCACTGAAGCTTTCTTT. The J gene is TRBJ1-1, the V gene TRBV5-6; the D gene is possibly TRBD1 (6 bases). This CDR3 comprises 15 residues. Germline V gene sequence: CDR1 SGHDT, CDR2 YYEEEE. Trimming removed 4 bases at V and 4 bases at J, with 17 bases between. The whole variable domain, remainder taken from reference TRBV5-6 and TRBJ1-1, is DAGVTQSPTHLIKTRGQQVTLRCSPKSGHDTVSWYQQALGQGPQFIFQYYEEEERQRGNFPDRFSGHQFPNYSSELNVNALLLGDSALYLCASSAPGVAVTEAFFGQGTRLTVV.

This chain uses TRBV7-6 with TRBJ2-5, with 16 bases fitting TRBD2. V was clipped by 4 bases and J by 1 base; unmatched bases: 12. Per the germline V gene, CDR1 is SGHVS and CDR2 is FNYEAQ. The CDR3 totals 20 residues. This CDR3 reads CASSSVPPGLAGGGQETQYF. The CDR3 bases are TGTGCCAGCAGCTCGGTACCTCCGGGACTAGCGGGAGGGGGCCAAGAGACCCAGTACTTC.

This clone was seen just once. The chain has TRBV5-8 and TRBJ2-7; the match to TRBD1 covers 7 bases. CDR1 and CDR2 (germline): SGHTS, YDEGEE. This CDR3 region has 13 residues. Unmatched junction bases numbered 3, after V lost 2 bases and J lost 4 bases. CDR3 bases: TGTGCCAGCAGCTTTCAGGGGGTATACGAGCAGTACTTC. Translated, it gives CASSFQGVYEQYF.

The genes are TRBV19 and TRBJ2-7; 7 bases map to TRBD2. The CDR3 runs 13 residues. Germline values: CDR1 LNHDA, CDR2 SQIVND (reference sequence). Germline trimming cut 7 bases from V and 2 bases from J; bases unmatched to any gene: 5. The CDR3 nucleotides are TGTGCCAGTAAGGGCGGGGGAGCCTACGAGCAGTACTTC. It encodes CASKGGGAYEQYF.

The V and J genes are TRBV7-9 and TRBJ2-1; D is possibly TRBD2 (5 bases). This CDR3 comprises 15 residues. Trimming removed 4 bases from V and 6 bases from J, with 16 bases in between. Germline V CDR1 and CDR2: SEHNR, FQNEAQ (reference sequence). CDR3: CASSWLDRDGNEQFF. CDR3 nucleotide sequence: TGTGCCAGCAGCTGGCTGGACCGGGATGGCAATGAGCAGTTCTTC.

The rearrangement joins TRBV5-1 to TRBJ2-2; no clear D. Trimming cost V 3 bases and J 0 bases, with 3 bases left between them. Germline CDR1 is SGHRS and CDR2 is YFSETQ. This CDR3 is built from 13 residues. CDR3 sequence reads: CASSSTNTGELFF. DNA of the CDR3: TGCGCCAGCAGCTCAACGAACACCGGGGAGCTGTTTTTT.

This clone has just one count. The V call is TRBV11-2, the J call TRBJ1-5; 10 nucleotides align to TRBD1. Unmatched junction bases numbered 10, after V lost 5 bases and J lost 3 bases. The CDR3 consists of 17 residues. Germline V gives CDR1 SGHAT, CDR2 FQNNGV. CDR3 sequence reads: CASSPRDRGISNQPQHF. In DNA form, the CDR3 reads TGTGCCAGCAGCCCCCGGGACAGGGGAATATCCAATCAGCCCCAGCATTTT.

Worth noting for this clone: The sample has other DNA sequences that encode this CDR3 too. V gene TRBV6-1 combines with J gene TRBJ2-1, with 9 positions matching TRBD1. The CDR3 contains 14 residues. CDR1 is MNHNS, CDR2 SASEGT, per germline. The V and J ends lost 8 bases and 2 bases, in that order; junction bases with no gene match: 4. The CDR3 coding sequence is TGTGCCAGCTCCGGGACAGGGCCCTACAATGAGCAGTTCTTC. Its protein is CASSGTGPYNEQFF.

The rearrangement joins TRBV5-1 to TRBJ2-7, with D maybe TRBD1 (6 bases). Trimming left V 2 bases short and J 5 bases short, with 17 bases between. Per germline, CDR1 SGHRS and CDR2 YFSETQ. This CDR3 has 15 residues. The CDR3 here is CASSFLKQGSDEQYF. In DNA form, the CDR3 reads TGCGCCAGCAGCTTCCTAAAACAGGGTTCTGACGAGCAGTACTTC.

The chain joins TRBV29-1 to TRBJ1-2, with D perhaps TRBD1 (5 bases). Deletions cut 6 bases from V and 2 bases from J, with 7 bases between. The CDR3 runs 11 residues. In germline, CDR1 is SQVTM, CDR2 ANQGSEA. The CDR3 loop reads CSVTENYGYTF. DNA of the CDR3: TGCAGCGTGACAGAAAACTATGGCTACACCTTC.

CDR3 DNA: TGTGCCAGCAGAGACTTGGGACTAGCGGCCACCTACGAGCAGTACTTC. Amino acids: CASRDLGLAATYEQYF. This chain joins TRBV2 and TRBJ2-7; 11 positions match TRBD2. The CDR3 loop spans 16 amino acids. Germline V gives CDR1 SNHLY, CDR2 FYNNEI. Trimming at V came to 6 bases and at J to 2 bases, leaving 9 bases not matched to a gene. Looking up the rest from reference TRBV2 and TRBJ2-7 gives the full variable domain: EPEVTQTPSHQVTQMGQEVILRCVPISNHLYFYWYRQILGQKVEFLVSFYNNEISEKSEIFDDQFSVERPDGSNFTLKIRSTKLEDSAMYFCASRDLGLAATYEQYFGPGTRLTVT.

The chain links TRBV5-6 to TRBJ2-3, with TRBD2 as a possible D gene (7 bases). Germline lookup yields CDR1 SGHDT and CDR2 YYEEEE. V was trimmed by 6 bases and J by 5 bases, leaving 19 bases between them. The CDR3 loop spans 15 amino acids. CDR3 bases: TGTGCCAGCACCTCCCTTGGGGGGGCGGGAGATACGCAGTATTTT. Its translation: CASTSLGGAGDTQYF.

The chain is built from TRBV11-2 and TRBJ1-2; tentatively, D is TRBD1 (6 bases). This CDR3 comprises 15 residues. V shed 4 bases and J shed 4 bases, with 16 bases lying between them. The germline V gene encodes CDR1 SGHAT and CDR2 FQNNGV. CDR3 sequence reads: CASSSLRQASYGYTF. For the CDR3, the DNA is TGTGCCAGCAGCTCCCTCAGACAGGCCTCCTATGGCTACACCTTC. Combining the CDR3 with reference TRBV11-2 and TRBJ1-2 gives the whole variable domain EAGVAQSPRYKIIEKRQSVAFWCNPISGHATLYWYQQILGQGPKLLIQFQNNGVVDDSQLPKDRFSAERLKGVDSTLKIQPAKLEDSAVYLCASSSLRQASYGYTFGSGTRLTVV.

The rearrangement joins TRBV11-2 to TRBJ2-1; 9 bases map to TRBD2. This CDR3 has 17 amino acids. V lost 3 bases and J lost 2; bases outside the gene matches: 8. Germline V gene data show CDR1 as SGHAT and CDR2 as FQNNGV. The CDR3 loop reads CASSFEAGGYAYNEQFF. CDR3 DNA: TGTGCCAGCAGCTTTGAAGCGGGAGGATACGCCTACAATGAGCAGTTCTTC.

This clone came up once. The chain employs TRBV5-1 and TRBJ2-1; 8 nucleotides align to TRBD1. Germline V gene lookup returns CDR1 SGHRS and CDR2 YFSETQ. V trimming: 1 base; J trimming: 7 bases; junction bases outside the gene matches: 1. The CDR3 length is 13 residues. CDR3 nucleotides: TGCGCCAGCAGCTTGCGACAGGGGAATGAGCAGTTCTTC. Its protein is CASSLRQGNEQFF. The entire variable domain, with the rest obtained from reference TRBV5-1 and TRBJ2-1, is as follows: KAGVTQTPRYLIKTRGQQVTLSCSPISGHRSVSWYQQTPGQGLQFLFEYFSETQRNKGNFPGRFSGRQFSNSRSEMNVSTLELGDSALYLCASSLRQGNEQFFGPGTRLTVL.

The chain couples TRBV9 to TRBJ1-1, with 8 nucleotides matching TRBD1. This CDR3 is 13 amino acids long. V dropped 0 bases and J dropped 5; count of bases not matched to a gene: 0. CDR1 and CDR2 (germline): SGDLS, YYNGEE. The CDR3: CASSVGQGTEAFF. The CDR3 DNA sequence: TGTGCCAGCAGCGTAGGACAGGGGACTGAAGCTTTCTTT.

CDR3 in amino acids: CAWSVNRRSGDTQYF. CDR3 bases: TGTGCCTGGAGTGTCAACAGGCGATCAGGGGATACGCAGTATTTT. The chain couples TRBV30 to TRBJ2-3; D might be TRBD1 (5 bases). The CDR3 sequence is 15 residues long. Germline CDR1 reads GTSNPN; CDR2 reads SVGIG (reference sequence). Trimming took off 0 bases at V and 6 bases at J, with 16 bases between the two ends.

V gene TRBV5-1 combines with J gene TRBJ2-3; unclear D gene. V dropped 0 bases and J dropped 6 bases, with 14 bases sitting between them. Germline V lookup: CDR1 SGHRS, CDR2 YFSETQ. The CDR3 has 15 residues. In DNA, the CDR3 is TGCGCCAGCAGCTTGGATTGGCAAAAGCGCGATACGCAGTATTTT. Translated: CASSLDWQKRDTQYF.

This clone was found once. The J gene is TRBJ2-3, the V gene TRBV4-2, with a possible D match to TRBD2 (5 bases). The CDR3 covers 16 residues. Per germline, CDR1 LGHNA and CDR2 YNFKEQ. V was clipped by 2 bases and J by 2 bases, with 14 bases between them. The CDR3 protein is CASSQLREEPTDTQYF. As DNA, the CDR3 is TGTGCCAGCAGCCAACTCCGGGAAGAACCCACAGATACGCAGTATTTT.

This chain uses TRBV7-3 with TRBJ2-1, with 7 bases fitting TRBD1. The germline gives CDR1 SGHTA, CDR2 FQGTGA. The junction had 9 bases not matched to a gene; V was cut back by 5 bases and J by 11 bases. The CDR3 consists of 13 residues. The CDR3 region is CASSTRDSGKQFF. DNA of the CDR3: TGTGCCAGCAGCACCCGGGACAGTGGAAAGCAGTTCTTC.

V and J are TRBV11-3 and TRBJ2-7; 13 positions agree with TRBD2. V gave up 5 bases and J gave up 2 bases; unmatched junction bases: 3. CDR3 length: 15 amino acids. Germline values: CDR1 SGHNT, CDR2 YENEEA. CDR3 loop: CASSPGTSGTYEQYF. In DNA, the CDR3 is TGTGCCAGCAGCCCAGGGACTAGCGGGACCTACGAGCAGTACTTC.

The genes are TRBV19 and TRBJ2-5; 8 bases are a match to TRBD1. Unmatched junction bases numbered 8, after V lost 5 bases and J lost 0 bases. This CDR3 comprises 16 residues. The V gene's germline CDR1 is LNHDA and CDR2 SQIVND (reference sequence). DNA of the CDR3: TGTGCCAGTAGTTTAGGACAGGGACTGTACCAAGAGACCCAGTACTTC. Its protein is CASSLGQGLYQETQYF.

The chain is built from TRBV6-5 and TRBJ2-1, with D unclear. The V and J ends lost 1 base and 0 bases respectively, with 7 bases between them. Germline V gene sequence: CDR1 MNHEY, CDR2 SVGAGI. This CDR3 is 15 amino acids long. This CDR3 reads CASSYFPSSYNEQFF. DNA of the CDR3: TGTGCCAGCAGTTACTTTCCGAGCTCCTACAATGAGCAGTTCTTC.

V gene TRBV10-3 combines with J gene TRBJ1-3; D unresolved. The CDR3 loop spans 12 amino acids. V lost 8 bases, J lost 3 bases, and 8 bases lay in between. Germline CDR1 and CDR2: ENHRY and SYGVKD. The CDR3 here is CAIEGFGNTIYF. The CDR3 DNA is TGTGCCATCGAGGGTTTTGGAAACACCATATATTTT.

The chain carries TRBV6-1 and TRBJ1-4, with D unresolved. The CDR3 runs to 15 residues. V gave up 7 bases and J gave up 12 bases, with 24 bases separating them. The germline gives CDR1 MNHNS, CDR2 SASEGT. This chain's CDR3 is CASTLGGGLGNELFF. The DNA of the CDR3 is TGTGCCAGCACCCTGGGAGGCGGCCTGGGAAATGAACTGTTTTTT.